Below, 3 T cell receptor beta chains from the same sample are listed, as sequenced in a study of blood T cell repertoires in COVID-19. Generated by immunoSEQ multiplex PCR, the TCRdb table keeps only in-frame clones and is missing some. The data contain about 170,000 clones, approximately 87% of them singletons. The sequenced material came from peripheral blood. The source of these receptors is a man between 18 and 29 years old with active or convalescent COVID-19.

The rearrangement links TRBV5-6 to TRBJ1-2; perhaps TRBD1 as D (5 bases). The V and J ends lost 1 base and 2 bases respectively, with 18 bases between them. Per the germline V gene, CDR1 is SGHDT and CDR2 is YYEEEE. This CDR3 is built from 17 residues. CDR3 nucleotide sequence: TGTGCCAGCAGCTTGCCGCCTGGATCAGGGTACAACTATGGCTACACCTTC. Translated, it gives CASSLPPGSGYNYGYTF.

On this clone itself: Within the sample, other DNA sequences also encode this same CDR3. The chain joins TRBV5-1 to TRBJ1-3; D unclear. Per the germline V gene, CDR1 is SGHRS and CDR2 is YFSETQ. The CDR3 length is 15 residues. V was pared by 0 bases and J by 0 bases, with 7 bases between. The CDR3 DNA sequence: TGCGCCAGCAGCTTGGAAGCGAGCTCTGGAAACACCATATATTTT. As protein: CASSLEASSGNTIYF.

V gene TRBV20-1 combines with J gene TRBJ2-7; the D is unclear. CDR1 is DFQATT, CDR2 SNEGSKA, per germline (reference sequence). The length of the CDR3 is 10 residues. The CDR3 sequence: CSARASGSLV. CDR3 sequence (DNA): TGCAGTGCTAGAGCTAGTGGCTCCCTGGTC.